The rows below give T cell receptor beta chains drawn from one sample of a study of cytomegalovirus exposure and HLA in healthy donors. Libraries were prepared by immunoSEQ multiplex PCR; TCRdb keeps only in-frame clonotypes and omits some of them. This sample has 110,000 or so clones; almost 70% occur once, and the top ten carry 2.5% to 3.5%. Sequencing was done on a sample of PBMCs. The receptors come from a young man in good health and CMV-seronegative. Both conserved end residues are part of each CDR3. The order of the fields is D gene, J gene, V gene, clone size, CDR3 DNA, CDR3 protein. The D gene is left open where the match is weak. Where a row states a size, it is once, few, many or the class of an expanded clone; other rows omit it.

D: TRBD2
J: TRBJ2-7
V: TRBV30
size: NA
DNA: TGTGCCTGGAGTGTACTGTCGGGAGGGTCCGAGCAGTACTTC
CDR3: CAWSVLSGGSEQYF

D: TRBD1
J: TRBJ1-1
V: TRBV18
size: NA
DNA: TGTGCCGGACGGGACAGCAGAAACACTGAAGCTTTCTTT
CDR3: CAGRDSRNTEAFF

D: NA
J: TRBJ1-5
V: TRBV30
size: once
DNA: TGTGCCTGGAGTAGGGAGACAGGTGGTAAGCCCCAGCATTTT
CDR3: CAWSRETGGKPQHF

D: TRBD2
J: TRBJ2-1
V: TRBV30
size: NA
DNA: TGTGCCTTCCACCCGACTAGCGGGAGGGCCTTATCCTACAATGAGCAGTTCTTC
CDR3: CAFHPTSGRALSYNEQFF

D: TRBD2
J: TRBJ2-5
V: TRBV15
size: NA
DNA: TGTGCCACCAGCAGGCTGGGGGGGACGAAGACCCAGTACTTC
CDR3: CATSRLGGTKTQYF

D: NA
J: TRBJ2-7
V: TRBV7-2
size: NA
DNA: TGTGTCAGCAGACAGAGAGACTACGAGCAGTACTTC
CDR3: CVSRQRDYEQYF

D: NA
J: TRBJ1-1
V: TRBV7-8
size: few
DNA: TGTGCCAGCAGCCCAGCCGGGGGGTCAGCTTTCTTT
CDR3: CASSPAGGSAFF

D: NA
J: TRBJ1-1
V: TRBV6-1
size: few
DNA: TGTGCCAGCACGTCTGCAAGAGTGAACACTGAAGCTTTCTTT
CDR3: CASTSARVNTEAFF

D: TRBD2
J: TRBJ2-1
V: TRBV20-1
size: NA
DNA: TGCAGTGCTAGAGCCAAGCGGGGTAAGTTCTTC
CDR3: CSARAKRGKFF

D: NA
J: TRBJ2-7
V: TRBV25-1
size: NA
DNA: TGTGCCAGCAGTGGCTATTATTCAAGCCGGCCGGGATACGAGCAGTACTTC
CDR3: CASSGYYSSRPGYEQYF

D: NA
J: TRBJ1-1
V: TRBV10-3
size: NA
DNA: TGTGCCATCAAAAGTTCGGGGGATTCCACTGAAGCTTTCTTT
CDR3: CAIKSSGDSTEAFF

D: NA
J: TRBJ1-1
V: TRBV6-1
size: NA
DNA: TGTGCCAGCACCCTTTCCAGGAACACTGAAGCTTTCTTT
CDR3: CASTLSRNTEAFF

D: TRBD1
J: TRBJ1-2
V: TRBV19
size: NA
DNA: TGCGCCAGTAGTAGCTCTCAGACAGGGGGATCTCACTATGGCTACACCTTC
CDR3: CASSSSQTGGSHYGYTF

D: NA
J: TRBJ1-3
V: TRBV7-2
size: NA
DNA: TGTGCCAGCAGCGGCGGGATACACTCTGGAAACACCATATATTTT
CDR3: CASSGGIHSGNTIYF

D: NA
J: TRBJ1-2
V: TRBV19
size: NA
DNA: TGTGCCAGTAGTACGACAGGTTGGGGCTACACCTTC
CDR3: CASSTTGWGYTF